The subject of this entry is one T cell receptor (beta chain). Its antigen target is currently unknown. Base qualities are not provided; no much larger clone lies one nucleotide away. V is shortened by 3 bases, J by 3 bases, and the region joining them spans 18 bases. From a lookup of the germline V gene, CDR1 and CDR2 are SQVTM and ANQGSEA. From the cysteine through the phenylalanine, the CDR3 covers 15 amino acids. The retained sequence is limited to the CDR3, 45 bases, with the frame set at the first base. The library was produced with PCR. TCRdb lists the instrument as Illumina HiSeq 2500. To reduce PCR and sequencing biases, unique molecular identifiers were built into the TCR beta cDNA libraries. Per 1 to 10 million input T cells, around 500,000 cDNA molecules were obtained, such that each molecule approximated one T cell. The same protocol used for the earlier healthy control dataset was applied to prepare and sequence the patient libraries. Samples belonging to the same batch were prepared together, multiplexed and sequenced on a shared HiSeq lane. As for the original processing: Raw barcoded reads were processed with MIGEC, and single-read molecular identifier groups were discarded before consensus assembly and CDR3 extraction. Clonotype tables were post-analysed with VDJtools, and diversity was normalized by down-sampling all datasets to the smallest sample size. To correct batch-related cross-sample contamination, repertoire overlap clustering matched CDR3 amino acid sequences but not nucleotide sequences. Using fastp trimming at Q25 and MiXCR clonotype assembly, TCRdb reanalyzed the public sequencing data and kept in-frame beta chains. Each entry is one CDR3 protein sequence, shown with its most common DNA and genes. The V and J calls reflect TCRdb's pipeline rather than the authors' work. Recorded for this sample are around 770,000 distinct CDR3 sequences; 46% of them occurred a single time. Of the sample, approximately 5% is held by the ten largest clones.

The entry originates in a study of post-analysis software for immune sequencing data (dated by TCRdb to the mid-2010s). The study in broad terms: Relapsing-remitting, secondary progressive and progressive-relapsing multiple sclerosis were recorded as disease courses, and subtype annotation was lacking for some patients. A subset of samples was prepared in parallel using single-end sample barcoding, then pooled and co-amplified after Illumina adapter ligation. The multiple sclerosis patient repertoires were compared with ten to eleven previously published healthy control repertoires from donors aged about 6 to 26 years.

TCR beta repertoires were profiled from peripheral blood of approximately 13 young patients with multiple sclerosis to demonstrate the VDJtools post-analysis software. The patients with multiple sclerosis were children and adolescents between roughly 6 and 16 years of age. Here is what the overall study found, with its caveats: Significantly higher frequencies in patients than in controls were found for roughly 5 TRBV segments, including TRBV5-6, TRBV5-1 and TRBV20-1. The multiple sclerosis patient group was slightly younger than the control group. Multiple sclerosis patients had significantly lower normalized Chao1 diversity than controls, a result that suggests substantial peripheral T-cell clonal expansion. Direct clustering with F measure revealed strong co-clustering of samples prepared in the same batch, which led to a batch-effect correction.

The TCR sequence derives from a girl aged 10 to 17 with multiple sclerosis. The sequence links TRBV29-1 to TRBJ2-7; the D gene is perhaps TRBD2, from 6 matching bases. The sample comprised blood. The sequenced DNA is TGCAGCGTTGAGGGCGGGGCAGGGATGTTCTACGAGCAGTACTTC. Its coded protein is CSVEGGAGMFYEQYF.